Presented here are 20 T cell receptor beta chains from one specimen sequenced in a study of vaccination and CD4 T cells after COVID-19. Their specific antigens are unknown. Sample treatment: roughly 10-day PBMC culture with coronavirus spike peptide pools or control peptides (ViraFEST assay). According to the study, CD4+ T cells from the unexposed donor were gathered ahead of the COVID-19 pandemic (2011-2018). Sequenced with the Oncomine TCR Beta short-read assay was DNA taken from cultured CD4+ T cells. Genomic DNA was drawn out of CD4+ T cells grown in culture. A single record per CDR3 protein comes from TCRdb applying MiXCR to the PCR reads. This table has around 9,000 distinct CDR3 sequences, around 34% appearing once. The specimen sequenced was CD4+ T cells from blood, cultured in vitro. Receptors were obtained from a human donor in good health.

This clonotype was counted between two and nine times. The chain couples TRBV19 to TRBJ2-2; 11 bases agree with TRBD2. Germline CDR1 reads LNHDA; CDR2 reads SQIVND (reference sequence). The V gene end was trimmed by 6 bases and the J gene end by 6 bases; junction bases not matched to a gene: 3. The CDR3 runs to 14 residues. The CDR3, as DNA: TGTGCCAGTAGAGTAGCGGGAGGGCCCGGGGAGCTGTTTTTT. This codes for CASRVAGGPGELFF.

The chain couples TRBV7-2 to TRBJ1-2; D is possibly TRBD1 (6 bases). V lost 4 bases and J lost 4, with 13 bases in between. Per the germline V gene, CDR1 is SGHTA and CDR2 is FQGNSA. This CDR3 region has 14 residues. The CDR3 here is CASSSIQGPYGYTF. CDR3 nucleotides: TGTGCCAGCAGCTCGATACAGGGTCCCTATGGCTACACCTTC. The entire variable domain, with the rest obtained from reference TRBV7-2 and TRBJ1-2, is as follows: GAGVSQSPSNKVTEKGKDVELRCDPISGHTALYWYRQSLGQGLEFLIYFQGNSAPDKSGLPSDRFSAERTGGSVSTLTIQRTQQEDSAVYLCASSSIQGPYGYTFGSGTRLTVV.

This clonotype was counted only a few times. This chain uses TRBV20-1 with TRBJ2-3, with 9 bases that match TRBD1. Germline values: CDR1 DFQATT, CDR2 SNEGSKA (reference sequence). Losses at the gene ends were 5 bases for V and 0 bases for J; bases not matched to a gene: 3. CDR3 length: 14 residues. The CDR3 here is CSAGTGISTDTQYF. The CDR3 DNA is TGCAGTGCTGGGACAGGGATCAGCACAGATACGCAGTATTTT.

The rearrangement joins TRBV6-1 to TRBJ2-1, with a tentative D call TRBD2 (6 bases). V was trimmed by 4 bases and J by 0 bases, leaving 10 bases between them. Germline values: CDR1 MNHNS, CDR2 SASEGT. The length of the CDR3 is 15 residues. The CDR3 sequence: CASSATGDSYNEQFF. The CDR3, as DNA: TGTGCCAGCAGTGCAACGGGGGACTCCTACAATGAGCAGTTCTTC.

J is TRBJ1-5 and V is TRBV28, with a weak D call TRBD1 (5 bases). Germline V gene sequence: CDR1 MDHEN, CDR2 SYDVKM. The CDR3 runs to 14 residues. Deletions cut 9 bases from V and 6 bases from J, with 18 bases between. The CDR3 sequence is CASLETGGGQPQHF. The CDR3, as DNA: TGTGCCAGTTTGGAGACCGGGGGGGGTCAGCCCCAGCATTTT.

This clonotype was seen a handful of times. The J gene is TRBJ2-5, the V gene TRBV27; D not certain. The V gene's germline CDR1 is MNHEY and CDR2 SMNVEV (reference sequence). V shed 8 bases and J shed 1 base, with 11 bases lying between them. The CDR3 loop spans 13 amino acids. DNA of the CDR3: TGTGCCAGCCGGCCGACTTTCCAAGAGACCCAGTACTTC. Its protein product is CASRPTFQETQYF.

The rearrangement uses TRBV20-1 and TRBJ2-7, with a possible D match to TRBD2 (5 bases). The CDR3 consists of 13 residues. Germline V gene lookup returns CDR1 DFQATT and CDR2 SNEGSKA (reference sequence). CDR3 DNA: TGCAGCTCCTCCGAGGGATTCACCTACGAGCAGTACTTC. Translation: CSSSEGFTYEQYF.

This chain uses TRBV7-9 with TRBJ1-2, with 10 bases that match TRBD1. The CDR3 loop spans 16 amino acids. Germline-derived CDR1 and CDR2 are SEHNR and FQNEAQ (reference sequence). Trimming removed 5 bases from V and 4 bases from J; junction bases left unmatched: 10. This CDR3 reads CASSTGQGLFSYGYTF. CDR3 DNA sequence: TGTGCCAGCAGCACGGGACAGGGGTTGTTCTCCTATGGCTACACCTTC.

V is TRBV27 and J is TRBJ2-3; 9 nucleotides match TRBD1. V lost 4 bases to trimming and J lost 3 bases; unmatched junction nucleotides: 5. The CDR3 runs to 15 residues. The germline V gene has CDR1 MNHEY and CDR2 SMNVEV (reference sequence). Written as DNA, the CDR3 is TGTGCCAGCAGTTCCACGGGACAGGGAACAGATACGCAGTATTTT. It yields the protein CASSSTGQGTDTQYF.

This clonotype was counted a few times. The chain's CDR3 is CASSILGQGAAEQYF. The CDR3 DNA reads TGTGCCAGTAGTATTCTAGGACAGGGGGCGGCCGAGCAGTACTTC. This rearrangement joins TRBV19 to TRBJ2-7, with 11 bases matching TRBD1. Trimming took 3 bases from V and 6 from J; bases not matched to a gene: 7. The CDR3 totals 15 residues. The V gene's germline CDR1 is LNHDA and CDR2 SQIVND (reference sequence).

This clonotype has a handful of counts. The chain combines TRBV21-1 with TRBJ2-7. TRBV21-1 is tagged as a pseudogene. The CDR3 is 16 amino acids. In DNA, the CDR3 is TGTGCCAGCAGCAAGGGCAGGTTCGGGAACTCCGACGAGCAGTACTTC. Translation: CASSKGRFGNSDEQYF.

The chain combines TRBV12-3 or TRBV12-4 with TRBJ1-2; possibly TRBD1 for D (5 bases). The CDR3 consists of 13 residues. Between the trimmed V and J ends, which lost 7 bases and 3 bases, there was a span of 12 bases. The CDR3 protein is CASTLDSDYGYTF. The DNA for the CDR3 is TGTGCCAGCACCCTAGACAGTGACTATGGCTACACCTTC.

The chain joins TRBV30 to TRBJ1-6; D ambiguous. Germline V gene lookup returns CDR1 GTSNPN and CDR2 SVGIG (reference sequence). The V gene lost 3 bases and the J gene lost 0 bases, with 12 bases spanning the gap. CDR3 size: 16 residues. As DNA, the CDR3 is TGTGCCTGGAGGGTGAGGCCGAGCTCCTATAATTCACCCCTCCACTTT. Protein sequence: CAWRVRPSSYNSPLHF.

This clonotype was found a few times. CDR3 protein: CAISAASGSYEQYF. In DNA form, the CDR3 reads TGTGCCATCAGTGCGGCTAGCGGGAGCTACGAGCAGTACTTC. This chain uses TRBV10-3 with TRBJ2-7, with 10 bases fitting TRBD2. The CDR3 extends over 14 amino acids. The germline V gene encodes CDR1 ENHRY and CDR2 SYGVKD. With V trimmed by 4 bases and J by 3 bases, 3 bases remained unmatched.

On this clonotype itself: The junction differs from germline at one of its ends, possibly a read error. The chain employs TRBV5-1 and TRBJ2-5, with 9 bases lining up with TRBD1. From germline, CDR1 is SGHRS and CDR2 YFSETQ. The CDR3 sequence is 13 residues long. CDR3 nucleotides: TGCGTCAGCAGAGGGACAGGGAAAGAGACCCAGTACTTC. As protein: CVSRGTGKETQYF.

This clonotype was seen a handful of times. The CDR3 loop is CASTLPGSPPHEQYF. Here the CDR3 DNA reads TGTGCCAGCACCCTCCCGGGGAGTCCGCCCCACGAGCAGTACTTC. This chain connects TRBV28 to TRBJ2-7; weak D call: TRBD2 (5 bases). Germline CDR1 reads MDHEN; CDR2 reads SYDVKM. The CDR3 is made up of 15 amino acids. Trimming took off 7 bases at V and 5 bases at J, with 21 bases between the two ends. Supplemented by reference TRBV28 and TRBJ2-7, the full variable domain reads DVKVTQSSRYLVKRTGEKVFLECVQDMDHENMFWYRQDPGLGLRLIYFSYDVKMKEKGDIPEGYSVSREKKERFSLILESASTNQTSMYLCASTLPGSPPHEQYFGPGTRLTVT.

This chain connects TRBV10-3 to TRBJ2-3; D gene unclear. The length of the CDR3 is 16 residues. Germline lookup yields CDR1 ENHRY and CDR2 SYGVKD. Trimming pared 4 bases from V and 0 bases from J, leaving 14 bases between. The CDR3 reads CAISVVDTASTDTQYF. CDR3 coding DNA: TGTGCCATCAGTGTGGTAGACACCGCTAGCACAGATACGCAGTATTTT.

This clonotype was seen just once. The V gene is TRBV30, the J gene TRBJ2-7; TRBD2 is a possible D gene (6 bases). Germline lookup yields CDR1 GTSNPN and CDR2 SVGIG (reference sequence). CDR3 length equals 14 residues. V was pared by 0 bases and J by 4 bases, with 13 bases between. The CDR3: CAWSVLGLSYEQYF. In nucleotides, the CDR3 is TGTGCCTGGAGTGTACTGGGACTTTCTTACGAGCAGTACTTC.

The chain joins TRBV6-2 or TRBV6-3 to TRBJ2-1; 13 nucleotides match TRBD2. The junction had 12 bases not matched to a gene; V was cut back by 2 bases and J by 8 bases. In germline, CDR1 is MNHEY, CDR2 SVGEGT. The CDR3 sequence is 18 residues long. In nucleotides, the CDR3 is TGTGCCAGCAGTTACCCTACTAGCGGGAGGGCCCAAGCCGATGAGCAGTTCTTC. Translation: CASSYPTSGRAQADEQFF.

This clonotype was observed a handful of times. The chain is built from TRBV15 and TRBJ2-5; TRBD2 agrees at 15 bases. The CDR3 spans 18 residues. V was clipped by 4 bases and J by 2 bases; unmatched bases: 8. CDR1 and CDR2 from the germline V gene are LNHNV and YYDKDF (reference sequence). CDR3 sequence: CATSKGLAGGGGQETQYF. The CDR3 DNA is TGTGCCACCAGCAAGGGACTAGCGGGAGGAGGAGGACAAGAGACCCAGTACTTC.